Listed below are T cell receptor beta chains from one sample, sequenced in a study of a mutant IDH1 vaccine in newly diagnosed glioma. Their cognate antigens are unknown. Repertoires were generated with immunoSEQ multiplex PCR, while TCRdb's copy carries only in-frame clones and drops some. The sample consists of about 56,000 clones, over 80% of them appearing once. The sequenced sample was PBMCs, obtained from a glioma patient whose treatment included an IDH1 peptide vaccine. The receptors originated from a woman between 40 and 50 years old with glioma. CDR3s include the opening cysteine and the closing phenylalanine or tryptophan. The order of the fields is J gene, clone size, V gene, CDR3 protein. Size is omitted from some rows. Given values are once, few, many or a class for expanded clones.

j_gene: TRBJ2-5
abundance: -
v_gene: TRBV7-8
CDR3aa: CASSLEVVQTQYF

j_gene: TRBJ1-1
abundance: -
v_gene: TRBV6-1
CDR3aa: CASSELGQGVPKAFF

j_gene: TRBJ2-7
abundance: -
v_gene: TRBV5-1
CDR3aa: CASSYGLAGDEQYF

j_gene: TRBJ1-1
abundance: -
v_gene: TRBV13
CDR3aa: CASSLYLGQGGMNTEAFF

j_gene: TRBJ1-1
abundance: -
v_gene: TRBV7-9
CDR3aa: CASSLTGNTEAFF

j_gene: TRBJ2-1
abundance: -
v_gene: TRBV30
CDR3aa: CAWSVGSGGTGLNEQFF

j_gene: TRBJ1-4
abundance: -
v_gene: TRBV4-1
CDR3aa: CASTPGGTGGEKLFF

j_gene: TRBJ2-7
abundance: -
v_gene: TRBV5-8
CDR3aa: CAITGREGPYEQYF

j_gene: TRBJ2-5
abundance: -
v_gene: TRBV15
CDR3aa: CATLTYRTLAETQYF

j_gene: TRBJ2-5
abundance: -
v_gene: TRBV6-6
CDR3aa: CASSYGSAGEETQYF

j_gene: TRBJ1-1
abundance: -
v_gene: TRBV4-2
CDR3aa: CASSQLEGGQIEAFF

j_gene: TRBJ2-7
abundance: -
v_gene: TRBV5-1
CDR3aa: CASSLTYRGEYEQYF

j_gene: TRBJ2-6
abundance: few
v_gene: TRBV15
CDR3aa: CATSGKGAGANVLTF

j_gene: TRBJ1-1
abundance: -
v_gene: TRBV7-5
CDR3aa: CARSLETANTEAFF

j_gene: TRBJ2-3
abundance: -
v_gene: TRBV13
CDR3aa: CASSLERGGQGIGTQYF

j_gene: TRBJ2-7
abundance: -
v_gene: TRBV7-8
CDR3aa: CASTLSGGSTYEQYF

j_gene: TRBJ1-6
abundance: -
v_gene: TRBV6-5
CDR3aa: CASSYSSSFNSPLHF

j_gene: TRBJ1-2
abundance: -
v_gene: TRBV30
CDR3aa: CAWSLTGDGLYTF

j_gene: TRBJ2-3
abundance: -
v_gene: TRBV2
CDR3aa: CASTDGQAGDTQYF

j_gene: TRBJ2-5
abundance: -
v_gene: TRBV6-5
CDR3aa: CASRRDGPQETQYF

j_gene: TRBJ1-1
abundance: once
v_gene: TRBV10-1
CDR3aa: CASRPGGPRMNTEAFF

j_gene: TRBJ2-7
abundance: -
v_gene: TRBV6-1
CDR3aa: CASSDPGQGLYEQYF

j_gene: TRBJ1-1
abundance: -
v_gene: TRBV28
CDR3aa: CASSTTGATEAFF

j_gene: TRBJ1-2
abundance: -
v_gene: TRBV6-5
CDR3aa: CASSYQGGYGYTF

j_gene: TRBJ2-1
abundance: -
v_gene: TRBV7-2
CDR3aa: CASRTGNFGGNEQFF

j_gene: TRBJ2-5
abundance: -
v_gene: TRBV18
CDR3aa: CASSTQDWEETQYF

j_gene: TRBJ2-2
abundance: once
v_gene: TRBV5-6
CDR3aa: CASSPGFADTGELFF

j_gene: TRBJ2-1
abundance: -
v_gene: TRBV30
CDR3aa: CAWSEGQGAYNEQFF

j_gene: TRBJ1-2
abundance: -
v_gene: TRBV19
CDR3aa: CASSGRRQGARDGYTF

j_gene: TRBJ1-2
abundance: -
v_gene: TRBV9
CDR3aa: CASSAHRQGGPSF

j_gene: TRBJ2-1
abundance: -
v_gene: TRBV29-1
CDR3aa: CSVGGTSGRELYNEQFF

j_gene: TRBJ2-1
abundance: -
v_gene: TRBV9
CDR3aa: CASSRTAANNEQFF

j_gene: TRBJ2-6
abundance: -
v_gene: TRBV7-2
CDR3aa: CASSSSLGQGLSGANVLTF

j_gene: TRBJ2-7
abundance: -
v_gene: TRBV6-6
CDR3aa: CASSYGAGELSYEQYF

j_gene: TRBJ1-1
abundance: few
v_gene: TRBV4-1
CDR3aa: CASSQAVGRGNTEAFF

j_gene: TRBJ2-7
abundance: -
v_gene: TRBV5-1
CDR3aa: CASSSGGVGDEQYF

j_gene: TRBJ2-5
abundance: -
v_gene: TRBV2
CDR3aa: CASLPSRSLLETQYF

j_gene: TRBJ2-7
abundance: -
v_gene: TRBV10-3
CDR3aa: CAISGDYPYEQYF

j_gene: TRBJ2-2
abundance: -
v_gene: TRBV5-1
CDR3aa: CASSSPTSGGAFGELFF

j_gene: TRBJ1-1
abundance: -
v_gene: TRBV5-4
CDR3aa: CASSYTGATEAFF

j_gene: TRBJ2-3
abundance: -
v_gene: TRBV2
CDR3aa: CASSETDTQYF

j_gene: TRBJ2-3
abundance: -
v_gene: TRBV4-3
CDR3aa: CASSQDGRKDTQYF

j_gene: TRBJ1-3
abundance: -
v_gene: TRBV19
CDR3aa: CASDDRGRNTIYF

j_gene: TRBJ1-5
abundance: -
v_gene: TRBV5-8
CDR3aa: CASSLVGVQPQHF

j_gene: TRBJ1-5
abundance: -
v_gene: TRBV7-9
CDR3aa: CASSLGRDGRNQPQHF

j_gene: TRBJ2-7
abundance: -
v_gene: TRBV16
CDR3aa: CASSQSIGGQGRYEQYF

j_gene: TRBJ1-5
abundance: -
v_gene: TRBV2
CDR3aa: CASSERHLSNQPQHF

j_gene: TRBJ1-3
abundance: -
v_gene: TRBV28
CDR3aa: CASSFTGSGNTIYF

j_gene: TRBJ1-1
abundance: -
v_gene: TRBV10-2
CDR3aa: CASSGQGSHTEAFF

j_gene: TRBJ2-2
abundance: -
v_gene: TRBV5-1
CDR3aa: CASSLVQGRNTGELFF

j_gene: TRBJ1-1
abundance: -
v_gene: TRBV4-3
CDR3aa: CASSQAGQGNTEAFF

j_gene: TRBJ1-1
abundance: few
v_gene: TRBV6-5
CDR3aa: CASSASPGAEAFF

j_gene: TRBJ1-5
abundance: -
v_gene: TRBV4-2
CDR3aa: CASSQDGQPQHF

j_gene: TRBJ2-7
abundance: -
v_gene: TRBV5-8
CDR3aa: CASTLWGSGTYEQYF

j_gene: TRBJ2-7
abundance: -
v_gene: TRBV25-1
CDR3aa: CASSEWKDRYEQYF